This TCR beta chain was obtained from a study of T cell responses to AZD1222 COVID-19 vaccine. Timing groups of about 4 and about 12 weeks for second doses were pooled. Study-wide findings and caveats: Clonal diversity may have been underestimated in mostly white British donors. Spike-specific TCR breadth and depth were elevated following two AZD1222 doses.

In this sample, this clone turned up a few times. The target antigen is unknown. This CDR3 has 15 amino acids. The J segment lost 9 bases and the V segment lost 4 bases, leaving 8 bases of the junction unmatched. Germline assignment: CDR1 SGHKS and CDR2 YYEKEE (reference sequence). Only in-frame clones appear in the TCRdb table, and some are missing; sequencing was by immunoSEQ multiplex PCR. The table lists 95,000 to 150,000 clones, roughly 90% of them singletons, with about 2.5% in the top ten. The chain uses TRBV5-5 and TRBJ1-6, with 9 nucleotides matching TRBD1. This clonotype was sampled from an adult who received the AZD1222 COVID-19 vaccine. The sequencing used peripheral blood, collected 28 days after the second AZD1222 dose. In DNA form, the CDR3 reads TGTGCCAGCAGCCCTTGGACAGGGGCCCTTTCACCCCTCCACTTT. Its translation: CASSPWTGALSPLHF.